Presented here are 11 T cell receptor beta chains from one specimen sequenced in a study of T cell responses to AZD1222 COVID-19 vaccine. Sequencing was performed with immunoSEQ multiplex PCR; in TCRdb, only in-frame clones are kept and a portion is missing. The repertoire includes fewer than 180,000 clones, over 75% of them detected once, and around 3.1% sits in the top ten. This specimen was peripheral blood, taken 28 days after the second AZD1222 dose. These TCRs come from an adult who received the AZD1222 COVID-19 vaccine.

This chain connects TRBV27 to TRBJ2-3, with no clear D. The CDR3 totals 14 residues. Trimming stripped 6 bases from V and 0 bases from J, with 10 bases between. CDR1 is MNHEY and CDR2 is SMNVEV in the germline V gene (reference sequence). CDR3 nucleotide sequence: TGTGCCAGCAGCCCAGTCGACAGCACAGATACGCAGTATTTT. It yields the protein CASSPVDSTDTQYF.

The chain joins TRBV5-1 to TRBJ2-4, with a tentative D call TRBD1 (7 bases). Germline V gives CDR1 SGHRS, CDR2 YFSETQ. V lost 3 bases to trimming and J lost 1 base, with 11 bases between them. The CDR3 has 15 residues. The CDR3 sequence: CASSSQGGAKNIQYF. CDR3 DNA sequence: TGCGCCAGCAGCTCCCAGGGGGGTGCCAAAAACATTCAGTACTTC. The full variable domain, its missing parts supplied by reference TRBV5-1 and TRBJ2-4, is KAGVTQTPRYLIKTRGQQVTLSCSPISGHRSVSWYQQTPGQGLQFLFEYFSETQRNKGNFPGRFSGRQFSNSRSEMNVSTLELGDSALYLCASSSQGGAKNIQYFGAGTRLSVL.

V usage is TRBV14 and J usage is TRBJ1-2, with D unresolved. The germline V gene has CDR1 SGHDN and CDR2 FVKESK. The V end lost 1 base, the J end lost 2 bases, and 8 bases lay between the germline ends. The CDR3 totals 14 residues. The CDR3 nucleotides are TGTGCCAGCAGCCAAGCAACATCCAACTATGGCTACACCTTC. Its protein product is CASSQATSNYGYTF.

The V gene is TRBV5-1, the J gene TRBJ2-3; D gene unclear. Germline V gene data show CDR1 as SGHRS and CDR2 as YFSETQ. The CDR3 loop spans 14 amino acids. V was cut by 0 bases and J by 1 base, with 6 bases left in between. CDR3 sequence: CASSLATGTDTQYF. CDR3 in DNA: TGCGCCAGCAGCTTGGCAACAGGCACAGATACGCAGTATTTT.

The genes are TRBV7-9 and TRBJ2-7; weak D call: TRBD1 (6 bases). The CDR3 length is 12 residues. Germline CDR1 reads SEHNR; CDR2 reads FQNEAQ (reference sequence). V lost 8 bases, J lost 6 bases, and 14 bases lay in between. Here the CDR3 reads CASSMGAGEQYF. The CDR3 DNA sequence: TGTGCCAGCTCGATGGGGGCCGGCGAGCAGTACTTC.

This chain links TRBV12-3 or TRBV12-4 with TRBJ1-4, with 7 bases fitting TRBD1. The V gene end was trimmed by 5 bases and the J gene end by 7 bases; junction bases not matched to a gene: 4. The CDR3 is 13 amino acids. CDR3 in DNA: TGTGCCAGCAGTAGACAGGGTAGTGAAAAACTGTTTTTT. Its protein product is CASSRQGSEKLFF.

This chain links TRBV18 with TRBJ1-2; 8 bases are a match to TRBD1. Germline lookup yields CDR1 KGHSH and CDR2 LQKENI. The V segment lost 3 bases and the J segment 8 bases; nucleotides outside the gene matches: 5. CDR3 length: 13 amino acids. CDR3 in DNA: TGTGCCAGCTCACCCCAGGGGGCGGTGGGCTACACCTTC. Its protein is CASSPQGAVGYTF.

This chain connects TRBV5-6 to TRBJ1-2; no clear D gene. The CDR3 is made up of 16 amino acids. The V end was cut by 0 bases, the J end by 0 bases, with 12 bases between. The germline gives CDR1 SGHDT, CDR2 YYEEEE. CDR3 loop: CASSLGVAVTNYGYTF. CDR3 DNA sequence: TGTGCCAGCAGCTTGGGGGTTGCGGTAACTAACTATGGCTACACCTTC.

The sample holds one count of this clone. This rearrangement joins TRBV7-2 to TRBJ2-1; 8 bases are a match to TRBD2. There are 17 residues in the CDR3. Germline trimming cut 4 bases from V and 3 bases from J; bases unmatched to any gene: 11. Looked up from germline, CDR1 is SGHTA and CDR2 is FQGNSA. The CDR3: CASSSGGHTSGYNEQFF. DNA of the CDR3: TGTGCCAGCAGCTCCGGGGGACACACTAGCGGCTACAATGAGCAGTTCTTC. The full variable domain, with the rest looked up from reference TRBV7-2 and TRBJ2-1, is GAGVSQSPSNKVTEKGKDVELRCDPISGHTALYWYRQSLGQGLEFLIYFQGNSAPDKSGLPSDRFSAERTGGSVSTLTIQRTQQEDSAVYLCASSSGGHTSGYNEQFFGPGTRLTVL.

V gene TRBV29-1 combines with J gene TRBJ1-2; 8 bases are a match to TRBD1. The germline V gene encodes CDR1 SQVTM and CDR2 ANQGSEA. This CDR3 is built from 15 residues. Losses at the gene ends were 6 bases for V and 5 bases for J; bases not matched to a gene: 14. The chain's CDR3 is CSVATTDRGPYGYTF. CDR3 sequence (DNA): TGCAGCGTCGCAACCACAGACAGGGGACCGTATGGCTACACCTTC. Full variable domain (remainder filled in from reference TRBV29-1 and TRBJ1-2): SAVISQKPSRDICQRGTSLTIQCQVDSQVTMMFWYRQQPGQSLTLIATANQGSEATYESGFVIDKFPISRPNLTFSTLTVSNMSPEDSSIYLCSVATTDRGPYGYTFGSGTRLTVV.

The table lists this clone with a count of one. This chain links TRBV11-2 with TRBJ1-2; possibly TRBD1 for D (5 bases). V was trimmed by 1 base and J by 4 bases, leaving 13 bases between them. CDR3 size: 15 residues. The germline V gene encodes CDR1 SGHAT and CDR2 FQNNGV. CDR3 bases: TGTGCCAGCAGCTTAGGATCAGGGACGACCTATGGCTACACCTTC. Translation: CASSLGSGTTYGYTF.